This T cell receptor beta chain was captured in a study of T cell changes during pregnancy in multiple sclerosis. The CDR3 is 16 residues long. Unmatched junction bases numbered 6, after V lost 5 bases and J lost 0 bases. Germline values: CDR1 SGHDT, CDR2 YYEEEE. Only in-frame clones appear in the TCRdb table, and some are missing; sequencing was by immunoSEQ multiplex PCR. The sample lists fewer than 140,000 clones, about 90% occurring once. The chain links TRBV5-6 to TRBJ2-5, with 11 bases identical to TRBD2. The receptor's source is a female donor with multiple sclerosis, enrolled in a pregnancy study. Material: peripheral blood, obtained before pregnancy. This CDR3 reads CASSSLTSGDQETQYF. DNA for the CDR3: TGTGCCAGCAGTTCCTTGACTAGCGGGGACCAAGAGACCCAGTACTTC.